A single sample is the source of the 29 T cell receptor beta chains below, sequenced in a study of lymphopenia after photon versus proton radiotherapy. Some clones are missing from TCRdb's copy, which holds only in-frame ones; the method was immunoSEQ multiplex PCR. The sample includes tens of thousands of clones, roughly 84% of them seen just once. This sample comprised peripheral blood, obtained from a patient treated with proton-based radiotherapy. All receptors come from a man between 60 and 75 years old with pancreatic cancer.

The V gene is TRBV19, the J gene TRBJ1-5; maybe TRBD1 (6 bases). Trimming removed 6 bases from V and 11 bases from J, with 23 bases in between. This CDR3 contains 15 residues. Germline-derived CDR1 and CDR2 are LNHDA and SQIVND (reference sequence). The CDR3, as DNA: TGTGCCAGTAGCCCGGGAGTTTGGGACAACAAGGCCCAGCATTTT. Translation: CASSPGVWDNKAQHF. The full variable domain, in which reference TRBV19 and TRBJ1-5 provide the parts outside the CDR3, is DGGITQSPKYLFRKEGQNVTLSCEQNLNHDAMYWYRQDPGQGLRLIYYSQIVNDFQKGDIAEGYSVSREKKESFPLTVTSAQKNPTAFYLCASSPGVWDNKAQHFGDGTRLSIL.

A remark on this clone: The junction differs from germline at one of its ends, possibly a read error. This CDR3 is CASSSMTGGF. DNA of the CDR3: TGTGCCAGCAGCTCAATGACAGGGGGCTTT. This sequence joins TRBV7-9 and TRBJ1-1, with 9 nucleotides matching TRBD1. The CDR3 consists of 10 residues. Germline CDR1 reads SEHNR; CDR2 reads FQNEAQ (reference sequence).

This clone was detected only once. The chain carries TRBV29-1 and TRBJ2-3, with D uncertain. This CDR3 is 12 amino acids long. Germline CDR1 reads SQVTM; CDR2 reads ANQGSEA. Trimming pared 4 bases from V and 4 bases from J, leaving 9 bases between. The CDR3 coding sequence is TGCAGCGTTGTAGTTCAAGCAGATACGCAGTATTTT. Encoded protein: CSVVVQADTQYF.

The V call is TRBV28, the J call TRBJ2-7, with a weak D call TRBD1 (6 bases). This CDR3 is built from 13 residues. CDR1 MDHEN and CDR2 SYDVKM come from the germline V gene. V was trimmed by 8 bases and J by 7 bases, leaving 18 bases between them. The CDR3 nucleotides are TGTGCCAGCTGGGGACAAGAAAGGAGAGAGCAGTACTTC. This translates into CASWGQERREQYF.

The rearrangement links TRBV11-2 to TRBJ1-3, with a tentative D call TRBD1 (6 bases). Germline V gene data show CDR1 as SGHAT and CDR2 as FQNNGV. Trimming cost V 5 bases and J 6 bases, with 20 bases left between them. CDR3 length equals 16 residues. The CDR3 DNA is TGTGCCAGCAGCCTGCGGACAGACCTGTGGTTAAACACCATATATTTT. This gives the protein CASSLRTDLWLNTIYF.

This chain connects TRBV10-3 to TRBJ2-7; 9 nucleotides align to TRBD2. With 3 bases clipped from V and 5 bases from J, the junction kept 8 bases outside the gene matches. Germline CDR1 reads ENHRY; CDR2 reads SYGVKD. The CDR3 is 15 residues long. The CDR3 protein is CAISDLSGSGDEQYF. In nucleotides, the CDR3 is TGTGCCATCAGTGACCTTAGCGGGAGTGGCGACGAGCAGTACTTC.

The rearrangement links TRBV4-2 to TRBJ2-1; D unclear. Trimming removed 0 bases from V and 5 bases from J, with 8 bases in between. Germline CDR1 reads LGHNA; CDR2 reads YNFKEQ. The CDR3 totals 14 residues. CDR3: CASSQEPGNNEQFF. As DNA, the CDR3 is TGTGCCAGCAGCCAAGAACCTGGGAACAATGAGCAGTTCTTC.

The chain carries TRBV10-3 and TRBJ2-1; TRBD2 matches 7 bases. V was clipped by 10 bases and J by 4 bases; unmatched bases: 7. The germline V gene has CDR1 ENHRY and CDR2 SYGVKD. The CDR3 spans 13 residues. The CDR3 DNA reads as TGTGCCACAGGGAGGGATTCATACAATGAGCAGTTCTTC. It translates to CATGRDSYNEQFF.

This clone was observed a handful of times. The chain employs TRBV6-1 and TRBJ1-4; TRBD1 matches at 8 bases. The germline CDR1 and CDR2 sequences are MNHNS and SASEGT. The CDR3 covers 14 residues. The junction had 5 bases not matched to a gene; V was cut back by 6 bases and J by 5 bases. In nucleotides, the CDR3 is TGTGCCAGCAGCTTGACAGGGGAAAATGAAAAACTGTTTTTT. Translated: CASSLTGENEKLFF.

This clone is a singleton in its sample. This chain joins TRBV7-2 and TRBJ2-2; 7 bases map to TRBD2. Germline trimming cut 8 bases from V and 5 bases from J; bases unmatched to any gene: 14. Germline V lookup: CDR1 SGHTA, CDR2 FQGNSA. This CDR3 has 16 residues. The CDR3 DNA reads TGTGCCAGCGGGCACGGGGGGACGTTGGGGACCGGGGAGCTGTTTTTT. Its translation is CASGHGGTLGTGELFF.

This clone was seen only once. The rearrangement uses TRBV11-2 and TRBJ2-5; 12 nucleotides line up with TRBD2. The CDR3 totals 20 residues. The germline V gene encodes CDR1 SGHAT and CDR2 FQNNGV. V shed 0 bases, J shed 5 bases, and the junction held 16 bases outside the gene matches. The chain's CDR3 is CASSLDPPGASGRAEETQYF. In nucleotides, the CDR3 is TGTGCCAGCAGCTTAGATCCCCCCGGCGCTAGCGGGAGGGCCGAGGAGACCCAGTACTTC.

The rearrangement links TRBV5-1 to TRBJ2-1, with a possible D match to TRBD2 (6 bases). This CDR3 comprises 16 residues. CDR1 and CDR2 (germline): SGHRS, YFSETQ. V was clipped by 4 bases and J by 2 bases, with 16 bases between them. The CDR3 spells CASSRNSGGAYNEQFF. The DNA for the CDR3 is TGCGCCAGCAGCCGAAATAGCGGAGGGGCCTACAATGAGCAGTTCTTC.

This chain links TRBV5-1 with TRBJ2-6, with 10 bases aligning to TRBD1. The CDR3 runs 17 residues. Germline CDR1 is SGHRS and CDR2 is YFSETQ. V was clipped by 4 bases and J by 0 bases; unmatched bases: 4. CDR3 residues: CASSRTGGISGANVLTF. CDR3 nucleotide sequence: TGCGCCAGCAGCCGGACAGGGGGAATCTCTGGGGCCAACGTCCTGACTTTC.

The chain carries TRBV2 and TRBJ1-1; D is unclear. Per germline, CDR1 SNHLY and CDR2 FYNNEI. The CDR3 contains 12 residues. Trimming shortened V by 6 bases and J by 5 bases, and 10 bases separated the two germline ends. As DNA, the CDR3 is TGTGCCAGCAGGTCGGAAGGGACTGAAGCTTTCTTT. Translated, it gives CASRSEGTEAFF.

The chain's CDR3 is CASSLPGQGAYEQYF. Written as DNA, the CDR3 is TGTGCCAGCAGCCTCCCGGGACAGGGCGCCTACGAGCAGTACTTC. The chain is built from TRBV28 and TRBJ2-7; 9 bases are shared with TRBD1. Germline CDR1 and CDR2: MDHEN and SYDVKM. The CDR3 length is 15 residues. With V trimmed by 6 bases and J by 2 bases, 8 bases remained unmatched.

The table lists this clone with a few counts. This chain links TRBV7-9 with TRBJ2-7; D not certain. Germline CDR1 is SEHNR and CDR2 is FQNEAQ (reference sequence). This CDR3 spans 18 amino acids. Trimming cost V 5 bases and J 4 bases, with 27 bases left between them. The CDR3 DNA sequence: TGTGCCAGCAGCCACAGACAAACCCAGGCTTCCGAAAGATACGAGCAGTACTTC. Translated, it gives CASSHRQTQASERYEQYF.

V usage is TRBV5-1 and J usage is TRBJ2-7; D may be TRBD2 (6 bases). Trimming pared 1 base from V and 5 bases from J, leaving 13 bases between. The germline V gene has CDR1 SGHRS and CDR2 YFSETQ. The CDR3 runs 14 residues. The CDR3 loop is CASSLKAGPDEQYF. The CDR3 coding sequence is TGCGCCAGCAGCTTGAAGGCGGGACCAGACGAGCAGTACTTC.

The table lists this clone with a few counts. The chain links TRBV9 to TRBJ2-2, with 11 bases that match TRBD2. Germline CDR1 is SGDLS and CDR2 is YYNGEE. The CDR3 runs to 16 residues. V trimming: 5 bases; J trimming: 5 bases; junction bases outside the gene matches: 8. CDR3: CASSNSGRAGTGELFF. The CDR3 DNA reads as TGTGCCAGCAGTAATAGCGGGAGGGCTGGGACCGGGGAGCTGTTTTTT.

The genes are TRBV7-9 and TRBJ1-2; D gene unclear. V was trimmed by 5 bases and J by 4 bases, leaving 14 bases between them. The CDR3 contains 14 residues. The V gene's germline CDR1 is SEHNR and CDR2 FQNEAQ (reference sequence). In DNA form, the CDR3 reads TGTGCCAGCAGCCCCCACTGGCAGACCTATGGCTACACCTTC. It is translated as CASSPHWQTYGYTF.

The V and J genes are TRBV28 and TRBJ2-3; D unresolved. Germline V lookup: CDR1 MDHEN, CDR2 SYDVKM. The CDR3 has 17 residues. The V and J ends lost 3 bases and 1 base respectively, with 17 bases between them. The CDR3 protein is CASSFSDVWVGTDTQYF. CDR3 sequence (DNA): TGTGCCAGCAGTTTTAGTGATGTTTGGGTTGGCACAGATACGCAGTATTTT.

The DNA for the CDR3 is TGTGCTAGTGGTTTGACCCTAGCGGGAGAAATGCATACGCAGTATTTT. Translating it yields CASGLTLAGEMHTQYF. The chain couples TRBV12-5 to TRBJ2-3, with 10 bases lining up with TRBD2. CDR3 length: 16 residues. V lost 2 bases and J lost 7; bases outside the gene matches: 9. CDR1 and CDR2 (germline): LGHNT, FRNRAP.

This chain connects TRBV7-2 to TRBJ1-2; no clear D gene. From germline, CDR1 is SGHTA and CDR2 FQGNSA. The CDR3 is made up of 15 amino acids. Trimming took off 0 bases at V and 0 bases at J, with 8 bases between the two ends. The CDR3, as DNA: TGTGCCAGCAGCTTAGCGCCAGCTCCTAACTATGGCTACACCTTC. Protein: CASSLAPAPNYGYTF. The full variable domain, rest sourced from reference TRBV7-2 and TRBJ1-2, is GAGVSQSPSNKVTEKGKDVELRCDPISGHTALYWYRQSLGQGLEFLIYFQGNSAPDKSGLPSDRFSAERTGGSVSTLTIQRTQQEDSAVYLCASSLAPAPNYGYTFGSGTRLTVV.

The chain uses TRBV4-3 and TRBJ1-5; no clear D gene. The V gene's germline CDR1 is LGHNA and CDR2 YSLEER. CDR3 length equals 15 residues. Trimming removed 0 bases at V and 3 bases at J, with 9 bases between. The CDR3, as DNA: TGCGCCAGCAGCCAAGAAGAGGGAAACAATCAGCCCCAGCATTTT. This codes for CASSQEEGNNQPQHF.

The CDR3 region has the DNA TGTGCCAGCAGTTCCCCGGACACGAGCTCCTACAATGAGCAGTTCTTC. It encodes CASSSPDTSSYNEQFF. The chain recombines TRBV28 with TRBJ2-1, with a weak D call TRBD1 (5 bases). Germline assignment: CDR1 MDHEN and CDR2 SYDVKM. The CDR3 has 16 residues. The V end lost 4 bases, the J end lost 0 bases, and 13 bases lay between the germline ends.

In its sample, this clone is medium-sized. Other nucleotide sequences in the sample specify the same CDR3. The chain joins TRBV19 to TRBJ2-2; D is ambiguous. Trimming pared 1 base from V and 0 bases from J, leaving 6 bases between. The CDR3 length is 15 residues. Germline CDR1 LNHDA, CDR2 SQIVND (reference sequence). The CDR3 is CASSIGLANTGELFF. For the CDR3, the DNA is TGTGCCAGTAGTATAGGGCTAGCGAACACCGGGGAGCTGTTTTTT.

The chain uses TRBV5-5 and TRBJ2-7; perhaps TRBD1 as D (6 bases). Per germline, CDR1 SGHKS and CDR2 YYEKEE (reference sequence). V lost 1 base, J lost 4 bases, and 12 bases lay in between. This CDR3 is built from 14 residues. CDR3 bases: TGTGCCAGCAGCTTGACTGGGACAAATTACGAGCAGTACTTC. This encodes CASSLTGTNYEQYF.

The gene calls are TRBV7-2 and TRBJ1-5; D not certain. Trimming cost V 5 bases and J 6 bases, with 11 bases left between them. Germline V lookup: CDR1 SGHTA, CDR2 FQGNSA. The CDR3 totals 13 residues. The CDR3 region has the DNA TGTGCCAGCAGCGCCCGGACGGGTCAGCCCCAGCATTTT. It codes for CASSARTGQPQHF.

This chain joins TRBV7-2 and TRBJ2-1; 12 nucleotides match TRBD1. Germline V gene data show CDR1 as SGHTA and CDR2 as FQGNSA. The junction had 11 bases not matched to a gene; V was cut back by 2 bases and J by 12 bases. CDR3 size: 16 residues. In DNA form, the CDR3 reads TGTGCCAGCAGCTTAAGAGGGACAGGGGGCAAAGAAAGGCAGTTCTTC. This sequence encodes CASSLRGTGGKERQFF.

The chain carries TRBV11-2 and TRBJ2-7; D gene uncertain. The germline V gene encodes CDR1 SGHAT and CDR2 FQNNGV. The CDR3 extends over 13 amino acids. Trimming shortened V by 5 bases and J by 3 bases, and 11 bases separated the two germline ends. DNA of the CDR3: TGTGCCAGCAGCCGTCACGAGAGCTACGAGCAGTACTTC. Protein: CASSRHESYEQYF.